This TCR beta chain stems from a study of blood T cells in healthy people across ages. The authors ran a second PCR of about 7 to 11 cycles using a sample-barcoded 5' primer and a J-beta primer mix. MiXCR was run by TCRdb on the 5' RACE reads, yielding one entry per CDR3 protein. The sample carries fewer than 950,000 distinct CDR3 sequences, approximately 35% recorded once. Drawn from each donor were about 9 milliliters of peripheral blood. Study conclusions and caveats: Those diversity estimates obtained from one million T cells were thought to be underestimates. Long-lived donors had more naive CD4+ cells and higher diversity than aged donors. Unsorted PBMCs prevented conclusive naive versus antigen-experienced comparison.

Notes on this clonotype: Its antigen is unidentified. A much larger clone lies a single base off, so this may be a read error.

Sequencing input: blood. This sequence was found in a man between 18 and 29 years old in good health.

The CDR3 sequence: CTISDSGGQQPQHF. For the CDR3, the DNA is TGTACCATCAGTGACTCAGGGGGCCAACAGCCCCAGCATTTT. This chain links TRBV10-3 with TRBJ1-5, with 8 positions matching TRBD1. Germline CDR1 is ENHRY and CDR2 is SYGVKD. This CDR3 region has 14 residues.